This TCR beta chain appears in the sequencing data of a study of shared clonotypes between healthy human individuals. Study-wide results and limits: The naive CD4 repertoires of a few donors were compared, and approximately 4.5% of clonotypes were shared.

As regards this clone: Its target is not known. This specimen includes other DNA sequences encoding the same CDR3.

TCRdb's table, derived via immunoSEQ multiplex PCR, lists solely in-frame clones and lacks some. The top ten hold under 0.45% of the sample, which has 2.3 million or so clones, just over 90% seen once. Trimming left V 7 bases short and J 4 bases short, with 10 bases between. The germline gives CDR1 MNHNS, CDR2 SASEGT. There are 13 residues in the CDR3. Sample: naive CD4+ T cells from PBMCs. Subset of the sample: CD45RA+ positively selected. The source of this sequence is a man aged 18 to 29 in good health. Some clones in this sample may be carry-over from other donors' samples. This chain connects TRBV6-1 to TRBJ1-4, with a tentative D call TRBD1 (5 bases). DNA for the CDR3: TGTGCCAGCACGGGGCAGAGTAATGAAAAACTGTTTTTT. Translating gives CASTGQSNEKLFF.